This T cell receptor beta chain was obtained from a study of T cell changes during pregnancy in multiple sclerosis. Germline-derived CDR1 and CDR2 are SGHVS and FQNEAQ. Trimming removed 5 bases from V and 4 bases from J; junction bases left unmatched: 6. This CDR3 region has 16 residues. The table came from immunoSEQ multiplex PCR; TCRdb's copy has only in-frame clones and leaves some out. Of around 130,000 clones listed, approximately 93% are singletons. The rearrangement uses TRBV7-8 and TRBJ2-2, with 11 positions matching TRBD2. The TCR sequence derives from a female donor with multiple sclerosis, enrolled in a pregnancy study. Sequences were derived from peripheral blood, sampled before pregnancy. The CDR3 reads CASSPTSGRRTGELFF. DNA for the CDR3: TGTGCCAGCAGCCCTACTAGCGGGAGACGCACCGGGGAGCTGTTTTTT. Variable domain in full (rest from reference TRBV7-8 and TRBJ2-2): GAGVSQSPRYKVAKRGQDVALRCDPISGHVSLFWYQQALGQGPEFLTYFQNEAQLDKSGLPSDRFFAERPEGSVSTLKIQRTQQEDSAVYLCASSPTSGRRTGELFFGEGSRLTVL.